A selection of T cell receptor beta chains follows, all from one sample in a study of metastatic and nonmetastatic thyroid tumors. TCRdb re-called the PCR reads via MiXCR. The sample yields under 45,000 clones, over 15% seen once. Sequenced material: tumor tissue. These receptor sequences come from a female donor with papillary thyroid cancer or a benign thyroid nodule (not recorded which). Some clones in this sample may be carry-over from other donors' samples. Both conserved end residues are part of each CDR3. The order of the fields is CDR3 length, V gene, clone size, J gene, D gene, CDR3 protein, CDR3 DNA. The D gene is left open where the match is weak. Only part of the rows carry a size: once, few, many, or a class if the clone is expanded.

CDR3 length: 15; V gene: TRBV27; clone size: many; J gene: TRBJ2-7; D gene: TRBD2; CDR3 protein: CASSLLAGGFYEQYF; CDR3 DNA: TGTGCCAGCAGTTTATTGGCGGGAGGTTTTTACGAGCAGTACTTC
CDR3 length: 17; V gene: TRBV6-1; clone size: -; J gene: TRBJ2-7; D gene: -; CDR3 protein: CASSEARLANLSYEQYF; CDR3 DNA: TGTGCCAGCAGTGAAGCGCGGTTAGCTAACTTGTCGTACGAGCAGTACTTC
CDR3 length: 18; V gene: TRBV19; clone size: many; J gene: TRBJ2-3; D gene: TRBD1; CDR3 protein: CASSITHRDRGRVDTQYF; CDR3 DNA: TGTGCCAGTAGTATTACGCACCGGGACAGGGGGCGCGTAGATACGCAGTATTTT
CDR3 length: 19; V gene: TRBV5-1; clone size: many; J gene: TRBJ2-3; D gene: TRBD2; CDR3 protein: CASSPSRTSGGAPTDTQYF; CDR3 DNA: TGCGCCAGCAGCCCATCCCGGACTAGCGGGGGGGCCCCCACAGATACGCAGTATTTT
CDR3 length: 10; V gene: TRBV6-1; clone size: few; J gene: TRBJ2-7; D gene: -; CDR3 protein: CATGIGEQYF; CDR3 DNA: TGTGCCACGGGCATCGGGGAGCAGTACTTC
CDR3 length: 15; V gene: TRBV20-1; clone size: -; J gene: TRBJ2-7; D gene: -; CDR3 protein: CSARASGTGSREQYF; CDR3 DNA: TGCAGTGCTAGAGCCTCCGGGACCGGGTCACGCGAGCAGTACTTC
CDR3 length: 15; V gene: TRBV11-2; clone size: many; J gene: TRBJ2-3; D gene: -; CDR3 protein: CASSLDRPGTDTQYF; CDR3 DNA: TGTGCCAGCAGCTTAGACCGGCCGGGGACAGATACGCAGTATTTT
CDR3 length: 15; V gene: TRBV6-2/TRBV6-3; clone size: -; J gene: TRBJ2-3; D gene: TRBD2; CDR3 protein: CASMGLAGITDTQYF; CDR3 DNA: TGTGCCAGCATGGGGCTAGCGGGGATCACAGATACGCAGTATTTT
CDR3 length: 14; V gene: TRBV7-9; clone size: many; J gene: TRBJ2-5; D gene: -; CDR3 protein: CASSLTQRQETQYF; CDR3 DNA: TGTGCCAGCAGCTTAACGCAGAGACAAGAGACCCAGTACTTC
CDR3 length: 14; V gene: TRBV6-1; clone size: few; J gene: TRBJ2-3; D gene: TRBD2; CDR3 protein: CASSGGGFTDTQYF; CDR3 DNA: TGTGCCAGCAGCGGGGGGGGCTTCACAGATACGCAGTATTTT
CDR3 length: 15; V gene: TRBV10-2; clone size: many; J gene: TRBJ2-3; D gene: -; CDR3 protein: CASSPGHLRTDTQYF; CDR3 DNA: TGCGCCAGCAGCCCGGGACATTTGAGGACAGATACGCAGTATTTT
CDR3 length: 15; V gene: TRBV7-2; clone size: -; J gene: TRBJ2-2; D gene: -; CDR3 protein: CASSLRLARTGELFF; CDR3 DNA: TGTGCCAGCAGCTTGCGGCTAGCGAGGACCGGGGAGCTGTTTTTT
CDR3 length: 15; V gene: TRBV27; clone size: -; J gene: TRBJ2-1; D gene: -; CDR3 protein: CASSRHGITYNEQFF; CDR3 DNA: TGTGCCAGCAGTCGACATGGGATCACATACAATGAGCAGTTCTTC
CDR3 length: 15; V gene: TRBV28; clone size: few; J gene: TRBJ2-1; D gene: -; CDR3 protein: CASNFGGQLNNEQFF; CDR3 DNA: TGTGCCAGCAATTTCGGGGGGCAGTTGAACAATGAGCAGTTCTTC
CDR3 length: 16; V gene: TRBV4-2; clone size: many; J gene: TRBJ1-6; D gene: TRBD1; CDR3 protein: CASSRPGTGVNSPLHF; CDR3 DNA: TGTGCCAGCAGCCGTCCCGGGACAGGGGTTAATTCACCCCTCCACTTT
CDR3 length: 16; V gene: TRBV20-1; clone size: -; J gene: TRBJ2-2; D gene: TRBD2; CDR3 protein: CSARDSSGMAGGDLFF; CDR3 DNA: TGCAGTGCTAGAGATAGCAGCGGGATGGCCGGCGGGGATCTGTTTTTT
CDR3 length: 11; V gene: TRBV12-3/TRBV12-4; clone size: many; J gene: TRBJ2-1; D gene: TRBD2; CDR3 protein: CASTSGGEQFF; CDR3 DNA: TGTGCCAGCACTAGCGGGGGTGAGCAGTTCTTC
CDR3 length: 14; V gene: TRBV6-1; clone size: -; J gene: TRBJ1-2; D gene: -; CDR3 protein: CASTKDISSSGYTF; CDR3 DNA: TGTGCCAGCACGAAGGACATCTCCTCGAGTGGCTACACCTTC
CDR3 length: 13; V gene: TRBV12-3/TRBV12-4; clone size: few; J gene: TRBJ2-4; D gene: TRBD2; CDR3 protein: CARTPGLGKIQYF; CDR3 DNA: TGTGCCAGAACTCCCGGACTAGGAAAAATTCAGTACTTC
CDR3 length: 17; V gene: TRBV5-1; clone size: many; J gene: TRBJ2-3; D gene: TRBD2; CDR3 protein: CASSKRSGSGGTDTQYF; CDR3 DNA: TGCGCCAGCAGCAAACGTTCCGGTAGCGGGGGCACAGATACGCAGTATTTT
CDR3 length: 12; V gene: TRBV12-3/TRBV12-4; clone size: many; J gene: TRBJ1-5; D gene: -; CDR3 protein: CASSGGRWPQHF; CDR3 DNA: TGTGCCAGCAGTGGGGGACGTTGGCCCCAGCATTTT
CDR3 length: 14; V gene: TRBV18; clone size: many; J gene: TRBJ2-7; D gene: -; CDR3 protein: CASSLMPGPYEQYF; CDR3 DNA: TGTGCCAGCTCCTTAATGCCAGGTCCATACGAGCAGTACTTC
CDR3 length: 17; V gene: TRBV15; clone size: few; J gene: TRBJ1-1; D gene: -; CDR3 protein: CATSRDWGPGTSYEAFF; CDR3 DNA: TGTGCCACCAGCAGAGATTGGGGTCCCGGGACATCGTATGAGGCTTTCTTT
CDR3 length: 14; V gene: TRBV4-2; clone size: many; J gene: TRBJ2-7; D gene: -; CDR3 protein: CASSPQVTTYEQYF; CDR3 DNA: TGTGCCAGCAGCCCACAGGTGACCACCTACGAGCAGTACTTC
CDR3 length: 12; V gene: TRBV30; clone size: -; J gene: TRBJ1-4; D gene: -; CDR3 protein: CAWSGWYEKLVF; CDR3 DNA: TGTGCCTGGAGCGGGTGGTATGAAAAACTGGTTTTT
CDR3 length: 14; V gene: TRBV5-1; clone size: many; J gene: TRBJ2-5; D gene: -; CDR3 protein: CASSSQGGGETQYF; CDR3 DNA: TGCGCCAGCAGCTCCCAAGGGGGGGGGGAGACCCAGTACTTC
CDR3 length: 15; V gene: TRBV19; clone size: many; J gene: TRBJ2-1; D gene: -; CDR3 protein: CASSMGRGQYNEQFF; CDR3 DNA: TGTGCCAGTAGTATGGGGCGAGGACAATACAATGAGCAGTTCTTC
CDR3 length: 13; V gene: TRBV5-1; clone size: many; J gene: TRBJ1-1; D gene: -; CDR3 protein: CASSTGGGSEAFF; CDR3 DNA: TGCGCCAGCAGCACCGGCGGGGGGTCGGAAGCTTTCTTT
CDR3 length: 15; V gene: TRBV7-9; clone size: -; J gene: TRBJ1-2; D gene: -; CDR3 protein: CASSSHRDGGYGYTF; CDR3 DNA: TGTGCCAGCAGCTCTCACAGGGACGGAGGCTATGGCTACACCTTC
CDR3 length: 12; V gene: TRBV20-1; clone size: many; J gene: TRBJ1-1; D gene: -; CDR3 protein: CSPLRRGGEAFF; CDR3 DNA: TGCAGTCCGCTCCGGCGGGGAGGGGAAGCTTTCTTT
CDR3 length: 14; V gene: TRBV5-6; clone size: many; J gene: TRBJ2-2; D gene: -; CDR3 protein: CASRGGPNTGELFF; CDR3 DNA: TGTGCCAGCAGGGGGGGACCAAACACCGGGGAGCTGTTTTTT
CDR3 length: 17; V gene: TRBV6-1; clone size: -; J gene: TRBJ2-2; D gene: TRBD2; CDR3 protein: CASVRLAGWQTTVELFF; CDR3 DNA: TGTGCCAGTGTTCGGCTAGCGGGGTGGCAGACCACCGTGGAGCTGTTTTTT
CDR3 length: 14; V gene: TRBV7-8; clone size: many; J gene: TRBJ1-4; D gene: -; CDR3 protein: CASSLYGAGEKLFF; CDR3 DNA: TGTGCCAGCAGCTTATACGGTGCGGGTGAAAAACTGTTTTTT
CDR3 length: 14; V gene: TRBV6-4; clone size: many; J gene: TRBJ2-1; D gene: -; CDR3 protein: CASSRQSGYNEQFF; CDR3 DNA: TGTGCCAGCAGTCGACAGTCAGGCTACAATGAGCAGTTCTTC
CDR3 length: 15; V gene: TRBV7-9; clone size: many; J gene: TRBJ2-3; D gene: -; CDR3 protein: CASSLEGTGAGTQYF; CDR3 DNA: TGTGCCAGCAGCTTAGAGGGTACGGGGGCGGGTACGCAGTATTTT
CDR3 length: 16; V gene: TRBV20-1; clone size: -; J gene: TRBJ1-6; D gene: TRBD1; CDR3 protein: CSARGGYRGIRSPLHF; CDR3 DNA: TGCAGTGCTAGAGGCGGTTACAGGGGAATCCGTTCACCCCTCCACTTT
CDR3 length: 13; V gene: TRBV6-1; clone size: many; J gene: TRBJ2-7; D gene: TRBD1; CDR3 protein: CASSEAGTGEQYF; CDR3 DNA: TGTGCCAGCAGTGAAGCGGGGACAGGCGAGCAGTACTTC
CDR3 length: 16; V gene: TRBV6-1; clone size: medium-sized; J gene: TRBJ2-7; D gene: TRBD2; CDR3 protein: CASSPLGGRGGQKQYF; CDR3 DNA: TGTGCCAGCAGCCCTCTAGGGGGGCGGGGGGGCCAAAAGCAGTACTTC
CDR3 length: 14; V gene: TRBV5-1; clone size: once; J gene: TRBJ2-7; D gene: TRBD1; CDR3 protein: CASSLQGALNEQYF; CDR3 DNA: TGCGCCAGCAGCCTACAGGGGGCCCTGAACGAGCAGTACTTC
CDR3 length: 15; V gene: TRBV12-3/TRBV12-4; clone size: few; J gene: TRBJ2-3; D gene: -; CDR3 protein: CASSTLPPSGGTQYF; CDR3 DNA: TGTGCCAGCAGTACACTCCCTCCGTCAGGTGGTACGCAGTATTTT
CDR3 length: 15; V gene: TRBV5-4; clone size: few; J gene: TRBJ1-6; D gene: TRBD1; CDR3 protein: CASSLPGGANSPLHF; CDR3 DNA: TGTGCCAGCAGCTTGCCAGGGGGAGCTAATTCACCCCTCCACTTT
CDR3 length: 15; V gene: TRBV4-3; clone size: -; J gene: TRBJ2-3; D gene: -; CDR3 protein: CASSQDRVRGDTQYF; CDR3 DNA: TGCGCCAGCAGCCAAGATAGGGTACGGGGGGATACGCAGTATTTT
CDR3 length: 13; V gene: TRBV11-2; clone size: many; J gene: TRBJ1-2; D gene: -; CDR3 protein: CASSPGADYGYTF; CDR3 DNA: TGTGCCAGCAGCCCCGGTGCGGACTATGGCTACACCTTC
CDR3 length: 13; V gene: TRBV5-4; clone size: many; J gene: TRBJ2-1; D gene: -; CDR3 protein: CASSVWPPREQFF; CDR3 DNA: TGTGCCAGCAGCGTCTGGCCCCCTAGGGAGCAGTTCTTC
CDR3 length: 17; V gene: TRBV5-1; clone size: many; J gene: TRBJ1-6; D gene: -; CDR3 protein: CASSLEGGSSYNSPLHF; CDR3 DNA: TGCGCCAGCAGCTTGGAAGGAGGGAGCTCCTATAATTCACCCCTCCACTTT
CDR3 length: 14; V gene: TRBV5-1; clone size: many; J gene: TRBJ2-3; D gene: TRBD1; CDR3 protein: CASSQDRGSDTQYF; CDR3 DNA: TGCGCCAGCAGCCAGGACAGGGGTTCGGATACGCAGTATTTT
CDR3 length: 14; V gene: TRBV7-2; clone size: many; J gene: TRBJ2-7; D gene: -; CDR3 protein: CASSSSSGAGEQYF; CDR3 DNA: TGTGCCAGCAGCTCATCCTCAGGGGCCGGCGAGCAGTACTTC
CDR3 length: 17; V gene: TRBV2; clone size: many; J gene: TRBJ2-3; D gene: TRBD2; CDR3 protein: CASKSTSGGRRTDTQYF; CDR3 DNA: TGTGCCAGCAAGTCGACGAGCGGGGGGCGTCGCACAGATACGCAGTATTTT
CDR3 length: 17; V gene: TRBV18; clone size: many; J gene: TRBJ2-3; D gene: TRBD1; CDR3 protein: CASSPPTGQGGADTQYF; CDR3 DNA: TGTGCCAGCTCACCACCGACGGGACAGGGGGGTGCAGATACGCAGTATTTT
CDR3 length: 18; V gene: TRBV9; clone size: many; J gene: TRBJ1-6; D gene: -; CDR3 protein: CASSVPDSKSLLVSPLHF; CDR3 DNA: TGTGCCAGCAGCGTACCGGACAGCAAATCCCTTCTGGTTTCACCCCTCCACTTT
CDR3 length: 14; V gene: TRBV7-8; clone size: once; J gene: TRBJ2-7; D gene: -; CDR3 protein: CASSLPMTSYEQYF; CDR3 DNA: TGTGCCAGCAGCTTACCAATGACTAGTTACGAGCAGTACTTC
CDR3 length: 18; V gene: TRBV11-2; clone size: many; J gene: TRBJ2-5; D gene: TRBD2; CDR3 protein: CASSLERAASGGRETQYF; CDR3 DNA: TGTGCCAGCAGCTTAGAAAGGGCGGCTAGCGGGGGGCGGGAGACCCAGTACTTC